The rows below give T cell receptor beta chains drawn from one sample of a study of blood T cell repertoires in COVID-19. The protocol was immunoSEQ multiplex PCR, while the TCRdb copy is restricted to in-frame clones and leaves out a portion. The table lists fewer than 40,000 clones, around 89% of them singletons. Specimen: peripheral blood. These receptors were obtained from a man in his fifties or sixties with active COVID-19. CDR3s include the opening cysteine and the closing phenylalanine or tryptophan. D genes are given only for firm matches.

D	V	J	CDR3	DNA
.	TRBV19	TRBJ1-3	CASTRFPGGNTIYF	TGTGCCAGTACTCGTTTCCCGGGTGGAAACACCATATATTTT
.	TRBV6-2/TRBV6-3	TRBJ1-5	CASSLVEGGQPQHF	TGTGCCAGCAGTTTGGTGGAAGGGGGTCAGCCCCAGCATTTT
.	TRBV5-6	TRBJ1-2	CASSLGQYYGYTF	TGTGCCAGCAGCTTGGGGCAGTACTATGGCTACACCTTC
TRBD1	TRBV6-6	TRBJ1-5	CASSTQGKQPQHF	TGTGCCAGCAGCACACAGGGGAAGCAGCCCCAGCATTTT
TRBD2	TRBV9	TRBJ2-7	CASSVAGLASYEQYF	TGTGCCAGCAGCGTAGCGGGACTAGCCTCCTACGAGCAGTACTTC
.	TRBV7-9	TRBJ1-2	CASSAQGGDYGYTF	TGTGCCAGCAGCGCACAGGGTGGGGACTATGGCTACACCTTC
.	TRBV28	TRBJ2-7	CASRSAEGRGNEQYF	TGTGCCAGCAGAAGCGCCGAGGGCAGGGGCAACGAGCAGTACTTC
.	TRBV6-5	TRBJ2-4	CASKRLVNIQYF	TGTGCCAGCAAGCGGTTAGTAAACATTCAGTACTTC
.	TRBV11-3	TRBJ2-1	CASKKGKYNEQFF	TGTGCCAGCAAAAAGGGGAAATACAATGAGCAGTTCTTC
TRBD1	TRBV18	TRBJ1-5	CASSPRDRWGNQPQHF	TGTGCCAGCTCACCCCGGGACAGGTGGGGCAATCAGCCCCAGCATTTT
.	TRBV6-1	TRBJ2-7	CASSEVGGSSYEQYF	TGTGCCAGCAGTGAAGTCGGGGGTAGCTCCTACGAGCAGTACTTC
.	TRBV5-5	TRBJ1-3	CASSTDRSGGNTIYF	TGTGCCAGCAGTACCGACAGGAGTGGTGGAAACACCATATATTTT
TRBD2	TRBV27	TRBJ2-2	CASSASTSGSGELFF	TGTGCCAGCAGTGCCTCGACTAGCGGGTCTGGGGAGCTGTTTTTT
.	TRBV19	TRBJ1-1	CASYRMTDMNTEAFF	TGTGCCTCATACCGGATGACAGACATGAACACTGAAGCTTTCTTT
TRBD2	TRBV4-3	TRBJ2-2	CASSQDPSGTTNTGELFF	TGCGCCAGCAGCCAAGATCCCAGCGGGACTACGAACACCGGGGAGCTGTTTTTT